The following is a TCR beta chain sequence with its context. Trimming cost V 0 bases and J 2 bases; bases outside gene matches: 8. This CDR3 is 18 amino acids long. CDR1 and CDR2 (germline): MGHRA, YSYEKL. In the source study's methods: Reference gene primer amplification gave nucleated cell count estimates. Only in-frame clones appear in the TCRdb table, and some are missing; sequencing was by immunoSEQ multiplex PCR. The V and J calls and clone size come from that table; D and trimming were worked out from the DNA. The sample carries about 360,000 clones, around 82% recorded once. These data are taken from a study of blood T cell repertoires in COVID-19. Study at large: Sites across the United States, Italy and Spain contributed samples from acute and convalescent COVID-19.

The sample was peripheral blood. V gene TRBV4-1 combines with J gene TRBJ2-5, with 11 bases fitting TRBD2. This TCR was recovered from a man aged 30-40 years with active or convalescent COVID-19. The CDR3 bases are TGCGCCAGCAGCCAAGAATGGGGGACTAGCGGAAATCAAGAGACCCAGTACTTC. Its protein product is CASSQEWGTSGNQETQYF.